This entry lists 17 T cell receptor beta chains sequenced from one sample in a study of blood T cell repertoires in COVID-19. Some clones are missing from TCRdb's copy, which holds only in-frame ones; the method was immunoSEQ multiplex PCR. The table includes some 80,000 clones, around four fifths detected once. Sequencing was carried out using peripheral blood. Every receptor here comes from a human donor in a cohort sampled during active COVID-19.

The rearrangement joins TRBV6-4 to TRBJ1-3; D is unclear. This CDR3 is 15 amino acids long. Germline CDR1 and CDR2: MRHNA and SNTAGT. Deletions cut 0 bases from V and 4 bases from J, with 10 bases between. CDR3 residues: CASSDSPGSGNTIYF. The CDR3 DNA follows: TGTGCCAGCAGTGACTCGCCCGGTAGCGGAAACACCATATATTTT.

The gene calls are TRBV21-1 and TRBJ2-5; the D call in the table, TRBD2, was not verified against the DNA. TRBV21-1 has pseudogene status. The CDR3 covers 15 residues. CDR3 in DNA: TGTGCCAGCAGCCCCCTGGAGCGGTCCCAAGAGACCCAGTACTTC. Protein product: CASSPLERSQETQYF.

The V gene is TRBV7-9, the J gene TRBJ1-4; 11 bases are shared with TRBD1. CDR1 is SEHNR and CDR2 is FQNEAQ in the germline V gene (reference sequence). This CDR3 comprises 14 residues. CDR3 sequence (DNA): TGTGCGCTCCCGGGGACAGGGGGTAATGAAAAACTGTTTTTT. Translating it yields CALPGTGGNEKLFF.

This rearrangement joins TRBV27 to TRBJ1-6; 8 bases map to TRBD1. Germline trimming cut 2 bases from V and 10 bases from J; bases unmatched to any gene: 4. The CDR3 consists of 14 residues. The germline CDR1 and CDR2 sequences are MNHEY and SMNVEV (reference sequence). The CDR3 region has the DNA TGTGCCAGCAGTTTAGGCAGGGGGCGATCACCCCTCCACTTT. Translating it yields CASSLGRGRSPLHF.

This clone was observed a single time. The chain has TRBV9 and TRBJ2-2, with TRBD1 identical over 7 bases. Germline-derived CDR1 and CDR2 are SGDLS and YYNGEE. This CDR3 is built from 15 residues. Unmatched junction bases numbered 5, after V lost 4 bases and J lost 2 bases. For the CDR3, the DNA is TGTGCCAGCAGCCCCCGGGACAGCAACACCGGGGAGCTGTTTTTT. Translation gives CASSPRDSNTGELFF.

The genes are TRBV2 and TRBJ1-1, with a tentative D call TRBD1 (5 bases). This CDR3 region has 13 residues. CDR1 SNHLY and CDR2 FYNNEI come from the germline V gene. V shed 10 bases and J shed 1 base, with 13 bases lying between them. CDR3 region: CATLSDRNTEAFF. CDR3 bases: TGTGCCACCCTATCCGACAGGAACACTGAAGCTTTCTTT.

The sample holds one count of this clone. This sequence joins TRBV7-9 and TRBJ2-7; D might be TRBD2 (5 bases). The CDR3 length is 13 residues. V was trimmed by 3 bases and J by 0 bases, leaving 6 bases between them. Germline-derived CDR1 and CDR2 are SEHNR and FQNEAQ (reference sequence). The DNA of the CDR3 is TGTGCCAGCAGCTTCCGGGACTCCTACGAGCAGTACTTC. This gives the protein CASSFRDSYEQYF. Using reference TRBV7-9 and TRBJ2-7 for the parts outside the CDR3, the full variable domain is DTGVSQNPRHKITKRGQNVTFRCDPISEHNRLYWYRQTLGQGPEFLTYFQNEAQLEKSRLLSDRFSAERPKGSFSTLEIQRTEQGDSAMYLCASSFRDSYEQYFGPGTRLTVT.

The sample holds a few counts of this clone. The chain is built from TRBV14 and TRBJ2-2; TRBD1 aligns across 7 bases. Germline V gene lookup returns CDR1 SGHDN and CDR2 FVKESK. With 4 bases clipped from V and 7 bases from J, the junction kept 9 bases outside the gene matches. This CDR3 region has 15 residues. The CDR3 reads CASSPRLTGIGELFF. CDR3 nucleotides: TGTGCCAGCAGCCCTAGACTGACAGGGATCGGGGAGCTGTTTTTT.

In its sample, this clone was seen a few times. The CDR3 DNA reads as TGTGCCAGCAGCTTGGTGGTTAGGAACACTGAAGCTTTCTTT. Its translation: CASSLVVRNTEAFF. V gene TRBV5-6 combines with J gene TRBJ1-1, with no clear D. Germline lookup yields CDR1 SGHDT and CDR2 YYEEEE. Trimming cost V 0 bases and J 1 base, with 7 bases left between them. CDR3 length: 14 residues. Full variable domain (rest looked up from reference TRBV5-6 and TRBJ1-1): DAGVTQSPTHLIKTRGQQVTLRCSPKSGHDTVSWYQQALGQGPQFIFQYYEEEERQRGNFPDRFSGHQFPNYSSELNVNALLLGDSALYLCASSLVVRNTEAFFGQGTRLTVV.

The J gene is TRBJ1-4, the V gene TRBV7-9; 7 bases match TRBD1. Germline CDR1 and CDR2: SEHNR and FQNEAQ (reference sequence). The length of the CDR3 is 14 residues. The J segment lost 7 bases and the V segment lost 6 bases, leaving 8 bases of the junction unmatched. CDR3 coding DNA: TGTGCCAGCAGTCTACAGGGGAGCGGTGAAAAACTGTTTTTT. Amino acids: CASSLQGSGEKLFF. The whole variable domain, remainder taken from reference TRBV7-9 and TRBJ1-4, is DTGVSQNPRHKITKRGQNVTFRCDPISEHNRLYWYRQTLGQGPEFLTYFQNEAQLEKSRLLSDRFSAERPKGSFSTLEIQRTEQGDSAMYLCASSLQGSGEKLFFGSGTQLSVL.

The CDR3 sequence: CASSQTGVPFEKLFF. CDR3 DNA: TGCGCCAGCAGCCAAACAGGGGTTCCGTTTGAAAAACTGTTTTTT. This rearrangement joins TRBV5-1 to TRBJ1-4; 7 positions match TRBD1. The CDR3 extends over 15 amino acids. Looked up from germline, CDR1 is SGHRS and CDR2 is YFSETQ. The trim removed 4 bases at V and 7 bases at J, leaving 10 bases unmatched. Full variable domain (missing parts from reference TRBV5-1 and TRBJ1-4): KAGVTQTPRYLIKTRGQQVTLSCSPISGHRSVSWYQQTPGQGLQFLFEYFSETQRNKGNFPGRFSGRQFSNSRSEMNVSTLELGDSALYLCASSQTGVPFEKLFFGSGTQLSVL.

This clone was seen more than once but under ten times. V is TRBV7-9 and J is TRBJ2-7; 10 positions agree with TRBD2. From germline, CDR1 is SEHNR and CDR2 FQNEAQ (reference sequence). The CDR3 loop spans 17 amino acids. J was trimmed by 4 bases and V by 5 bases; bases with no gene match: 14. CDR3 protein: CASSPAGSGGASYEQYF. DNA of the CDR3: TGTGCCAGCAGCCCAGCGGGAAGCGGGGGGGCCTCTTACGAGCAGTACTTC.

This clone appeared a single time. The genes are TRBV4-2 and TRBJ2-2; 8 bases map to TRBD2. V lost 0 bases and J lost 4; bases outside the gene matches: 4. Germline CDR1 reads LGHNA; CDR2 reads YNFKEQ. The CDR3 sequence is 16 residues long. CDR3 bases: TGTGCCAGCAGCCAAGAACGTAGCGGGGCCACCGGGGAGCTGTTTTTT. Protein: CASSQERSGATGELFF.

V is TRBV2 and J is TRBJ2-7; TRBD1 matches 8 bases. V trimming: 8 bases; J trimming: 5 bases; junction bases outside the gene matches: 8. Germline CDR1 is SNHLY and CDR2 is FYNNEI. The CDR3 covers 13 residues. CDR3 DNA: TGTGCCAGCGGGGGGACAGGCCGGGACGAGCAGTACTTC. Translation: CASGGTGRDEQYF.

Here the CDR3 DNA reads TGCGCCAGCAGCTTGGGCTCCACGAGTGAAAAACTGTTTTTT. Encoded protein: CASSLGSTSEKLFF. The J gene is TRBJ1-4, the V gene TRBV5-1; D not resolved. V was cut by 0 bases and J by 7 bases, with 10 bases left in between. The CDR3 is 14 amino acids. Germline V lookup: CDR1 SGHRS, CDR2 YFSETQ.

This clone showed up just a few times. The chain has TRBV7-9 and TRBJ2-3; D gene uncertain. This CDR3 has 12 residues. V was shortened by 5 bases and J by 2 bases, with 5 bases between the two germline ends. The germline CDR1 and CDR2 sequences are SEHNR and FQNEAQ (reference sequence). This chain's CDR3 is CASSPNTDTQYF. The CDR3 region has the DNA TGTGCCAGCAGCCCAAACACAGATACGCAGTATTTT.

CDR3 DNA sequence: TGCGCCAGCAGCTTGGCCGGGGAGACCCAGTACTTC. Translation: CASSLAGETQYF. The V gene is TRBV5-1, the J gene TRBJ2-5, with D unclear. Germline CDR1 SGHRS, CDR2 YFSETQ. The CDR3 runs 12 residues. Trimming stripped 0 bases from V and 5 bases from J, with 5 bases between.